This TCR beta chain was captured in a study of identical twins. Carrying unique molecular identifiers, the cDNA also gained a universal primer site through template switching. One entry per CDR3 protein, called by TCRdb with MiXCR from the 5' RACE reads. The repertoire consists of 500,000 to 650,000 distinct CDR3 sequences, with around 7.4% occurring once and the leading ten covering 1.6%. Germline values: CDR1 MNHEY, CDR2 SVGAGI. The ends lost 0 bases at V and 9 bases at J; junction bases unmatched: 4. The CDR3 has 14 amino acids. This sample also appeared in a second study, on yellow fever vaccine responses in identical twins. From that second work: Among the twins, the vaccine T cell response reportedly seemed partly convergent and partly personalized.

This sequence was found in a young woman in good health. V usage is TRBV6-5 and J usage is TRBJ2-4, with 8 bases that match TRBD1. Sequencing was done on a sample of PBMCs. The CDR3 DNA follows: TGTGCCAGCAGTTACTCGGGACAGGTTGGCATTCAGTACTTC. This encodes CASSYSGQVGIQYF.